A selection of T cell receptor beta chains follows, all from one sample in a study. MiXCR, run by TCRdb on the 5' RACE reads, gives a single entry per CDR3 protein. The profile shows over 25,000 distinct CDR3 sequences, roughly 25% of them singletons. The sequencing sample was made of naive CD4+ T cells sorted from a lymph node. Every receptor here comes from a female donor with breast cancer. CDR3s include the opening cysteine and the closing phenylalanine or tryptophan.

cdr3_aa j_call cdr3_length v_call
CASSQDPGEKETQYF TRBJ2-5 15 TRBV4-1
CASSGTSPLIDTQYF TRBJ2-3 15 TRBV5-1
CASSLRDRNQPQHF TRBJ1-5 14 TRBV28
CASSENQLAGNTGELFF TRBJ2-2 17 TRBV6-1
CASSQDRSDNEQFF TRBJ2-1 14 TRBV4-1
CASSLWGDNQPQHF TRBJ1-5 14 TRBV28
CASSTLASAGELFF TRBJ2-2 14 TRBV7-9
CASRQGYNEQFF TRBJ2-1 12 TRBV2
CASSLEIVTEAFF TRBJ1-1 13 TRBV7-3
CASSQVDMGLAGGNEQFF TRBJ2-1 18 TRBV4-1
CSARVLAGGHSYNEQFF TRBJ2-1 17 TRBV20-1
CASKRGAWSGYTF TRBJ1-2 13 TRBV7-2
CASSLWRNNQPQHF TRBJ1-5 14 TRBV12-3/TRBV12-4
CASSEQRDMYEQYF TRBJ2-7 14 TRBV12-3/TRBV12-4
CASSPAGGYGYEQYF TRBJ2-7 15 TRBV18
CATALAGVETQYF TRBJ2-5 13 TRBV15
CASSSTRLDTQYF TRBJ2-3 13 TRBV6-5
CASSLGTDDGYTF TRBJ1-2 13 TRBV12-3/TRBV12-4
CASSVATGGGETQYF TRBJ2-5 15 TRBV9
CASSSPGVNTEAFF TRBJ1-1 14 TRBV28
CASGPPNTDAFF TRBJ1-1 12 TRBV6-6
CASSSGTGGPQETQYF TRBJ2-5 16 TRBV5-1
CARNEELAGGQRGGDTQYF TRBJ2-3 19 TRBV7-6
CSAEDRRNGEAFF TRBJ1-1 13 TRBV20-1
CAWSLSQTNTEAFF TRBJ1-1 14 TRBV30
CASGLVPSTGVGELFF TRBJ2-2 16 TRBV5-1